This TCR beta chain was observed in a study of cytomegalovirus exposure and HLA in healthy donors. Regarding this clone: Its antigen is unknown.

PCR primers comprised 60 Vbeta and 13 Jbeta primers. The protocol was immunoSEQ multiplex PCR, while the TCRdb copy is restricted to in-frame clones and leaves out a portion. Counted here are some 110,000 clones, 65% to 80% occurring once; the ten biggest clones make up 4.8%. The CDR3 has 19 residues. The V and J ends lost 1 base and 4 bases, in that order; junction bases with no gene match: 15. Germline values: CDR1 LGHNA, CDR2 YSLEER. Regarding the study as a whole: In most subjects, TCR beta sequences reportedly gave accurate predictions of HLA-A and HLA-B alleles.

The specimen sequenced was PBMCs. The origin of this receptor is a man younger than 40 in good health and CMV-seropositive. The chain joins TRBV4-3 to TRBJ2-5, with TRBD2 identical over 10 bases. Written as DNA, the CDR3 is TGCGCCAGCAGCCAAGGTCTTAGGGCTAGCGGGGGTACTGGAGAGACCCAGTACTTC. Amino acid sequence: CASSQGLRASGGTGETQYF.